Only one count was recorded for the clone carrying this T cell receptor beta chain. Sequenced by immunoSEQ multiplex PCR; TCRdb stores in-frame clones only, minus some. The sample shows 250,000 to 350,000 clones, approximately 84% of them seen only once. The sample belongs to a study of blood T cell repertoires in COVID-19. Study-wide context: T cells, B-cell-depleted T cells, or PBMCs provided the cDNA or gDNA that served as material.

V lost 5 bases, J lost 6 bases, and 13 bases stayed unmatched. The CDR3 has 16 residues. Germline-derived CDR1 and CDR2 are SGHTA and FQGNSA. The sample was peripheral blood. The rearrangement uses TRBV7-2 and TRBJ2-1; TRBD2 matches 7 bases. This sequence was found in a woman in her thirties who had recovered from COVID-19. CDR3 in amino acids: CASSPHARDYSNEQFF. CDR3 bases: TGTGCCAGCAGCCCACACGCCCGGGACTATAGCAATGAGCAGTTCTTC.